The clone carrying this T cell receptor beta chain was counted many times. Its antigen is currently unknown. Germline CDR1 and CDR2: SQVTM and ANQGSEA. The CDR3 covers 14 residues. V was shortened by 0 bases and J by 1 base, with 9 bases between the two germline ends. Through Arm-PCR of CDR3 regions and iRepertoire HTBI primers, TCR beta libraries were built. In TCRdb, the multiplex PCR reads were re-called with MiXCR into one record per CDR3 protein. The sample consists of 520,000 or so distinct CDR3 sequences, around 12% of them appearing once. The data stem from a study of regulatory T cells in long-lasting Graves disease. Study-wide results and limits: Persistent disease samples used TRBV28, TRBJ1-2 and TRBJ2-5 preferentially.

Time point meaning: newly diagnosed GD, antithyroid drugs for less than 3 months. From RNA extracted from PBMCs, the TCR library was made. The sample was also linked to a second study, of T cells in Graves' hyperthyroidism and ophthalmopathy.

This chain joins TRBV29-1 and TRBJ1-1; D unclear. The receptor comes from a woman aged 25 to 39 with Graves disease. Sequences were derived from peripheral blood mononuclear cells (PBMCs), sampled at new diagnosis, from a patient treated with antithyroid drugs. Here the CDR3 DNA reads TGCAGCGTTGAAGATCTTCGTGGGAACACTGAAGCTTTCTTT. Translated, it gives CSVEDLRGNTEAFF.